This TCR beta chain was found in a study of shared clonotypes between healthy human individuals. Profiled with immunoSEQ multiplex PCR; TCRdb holds only in-frame clones, not every one. The table has more than 2 million clones, 90% to 96% seen once. V shed 7 bases, J shed 0 bases, and the junction held 9 bases outside the gene matches. The CDR3 totals 18 residues. In germline, CDR1 is LNHDA, CDR2 SQIVND (reference sequence). The chain carries TRBV19 and TRBJ2-1; TRBD2 matches 13 bases. Material for sequencing was naive CD4+ T cells sorted from blood. Subset noted: CD45RA+ positively selected. This receptor was obtained from a man younger than 35 in good health. The CDR3 nucleotides read TGTGCCAGTACCCCGGGACTAGCGGGGCCCAGCTCCTACAATGAGCAGTTCTTC. This codes for CASTPGLAGPSSYNEQFF.